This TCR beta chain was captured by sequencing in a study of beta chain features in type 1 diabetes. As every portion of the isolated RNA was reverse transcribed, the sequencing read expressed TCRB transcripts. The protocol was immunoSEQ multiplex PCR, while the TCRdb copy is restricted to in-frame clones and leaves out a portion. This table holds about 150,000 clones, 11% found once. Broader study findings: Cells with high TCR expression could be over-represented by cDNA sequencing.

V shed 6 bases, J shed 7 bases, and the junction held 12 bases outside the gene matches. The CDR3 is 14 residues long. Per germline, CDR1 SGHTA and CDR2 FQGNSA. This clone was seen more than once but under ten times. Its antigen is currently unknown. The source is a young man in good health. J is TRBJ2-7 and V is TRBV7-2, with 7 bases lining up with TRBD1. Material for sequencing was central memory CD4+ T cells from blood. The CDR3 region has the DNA TGTGCCAGCAGTCCGCCTGACAGGGCTAGGGAGCAGTACTTC. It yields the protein CASSPPDRAREQYF.